A selection of T cell receptor beta chains follows, all from one sample in a study of T cells in Graves' hyperthyroidism and ophthalmopathy. TCRdb re-analysed the multiplex PCR reads in MiXCR, keeping a single row per CDR3 protein. Found here are around 300,000 distinct CDR3 sequences, approximately 20% of them singletons; the top ten hold 50% to 75%. Specimen: blood. Receptor source: a man aged 25-45 years with Graves' ophthalmopathy. Each CDR3 is given without its conserved first and last residue. The size entry is marked missing in some rows and otherwise reads once, few, many or a size class.

CDR3,V,size,J
ASSRDRASGYT,TRBV12-3/TRBV12-4,few,TRBJ1-2
SVALSWYGYT,TRBV29-1,.,TRBJ1-2
ASITGTNSYEQY,TRBV2,.,TRBJ2-7
ATSAPGQGSYGYT,TRBV24-1,.,TRBJ1-2
SARPTGGDSPLH,TRBV20-1,few,TRBJ1-6
ASSWVAGELF,TRBV12-3/TRBV12-4,few,TRBJ2-2
ASSLDGSGRPGAGELF,TRBV5-1,once,TRBJ2-2
ASRRDGVLYNEQF,TRBV5-1,few,TRBJ2-1
SAREVPLGSSYEQY,TRBV20-1,few,TRBJ2-7
ASRRGGGQETQY,TRBV3-1,few,TRBJ2-5
SVEESGQGSEAF,TRBV29-1,once,TRBJ1-1
ASSEGPGGQETQY,TRBV5-4,.,TRBJ2-5
ASSRDPRNEQF,TRBV28,.,TRBJ2-1
ASSQTPGTRKNTGELF,TRBV7-9,.,TRBJ2-2
ASSPPSGATYNEQF,TRBV18,.,TRBJ2-1
ASSLVPTANTEAF,TRBV7-2,many,TRBJ1-1
ASSHFEGQGNSPLH,TRBV7-3,.,TRBJ1-6
ASSRRSFEQY,TRBV5-1,.,TRBJ2-7
ASSLDRGSNQPQH,TRBV28,few,TRBJ1-5
ASSINRGESSYEQY,TRBV12-3/TRBV12-4,many,TRBJ2-7
ASSLLASTGELF,TRBV27,.,TRBJ2-2
ASSEEGVVNQPQH,TRBV19,few,TRBJ1-5
ASSLGLAGRQETQY,TRBV28,many,TRBJ2-5
ASLGQTLNTEAF,TRBV18,.,TRBJ1-1
ASSSDRDRGHLSNQPQH,TRBV11-3,.,TRBJ1-5
ASRGVAGDTSFREQY,TRBV30,.,TRBJ2-7
ASSATGFHGGELF,TRBV9,.,TRBJ2-2
SAQPGQGNTGELF,TRBV20-1,few,TRBJ2-2
ASSLSGLREQY,TRBV7-9,many,TRBJ2-7
ASGLGGHPNEQF,TRBV12-5,.,TRBJ2-1
ASSLRGGGLETQY,TRBV7-6,.,TRBJ2-5
ASSSGGATYEQY,TRBV9,.,TRBJ2-7
ASSLRDRGPTDTQY,TRBV7-9,.,TRBJ2-3
ASGLARTGGISAEAF,TRBV11-2,.,TRBJ1-1
ASSSGSGANVLT,TRBV7-3,few,TRBJ2-6
AHNRASTDTQY,TRBV30,many,TRBJ2-3
AISESQTGKETQY,TRBV10-3,few,TRBJ2-5
ASSLPGQGPFSYEQY,TRBV5-1,many,TRBJ2-7
ASRSGSVETQY,TRBV6-1,few,TRBJ2-5
SVSTSGRAGELF,TRBV29-1,once,TRBJ2-2
ASSSLSTRTSGRGDEQF,TRBV6-1,many,TRBJ2-1
ASPTRAASTDTQY,TRBV28,few,TRBJ2-3
ASSLDQRNIQY,TRBV11-2,many,TRBJ2-4
ASSLDEGGYTEAF,TRBV5-1,many,TRBJ1-1
ASSTGQGASGANVLT,TRBV7-2,.,TRBJ2-6